The 15 T cell receptor beta chains below were found in one sample sequenced in a study of blood T cell repertoires in COVID-19. TCRdb keeps only in-frame clones here, not all; method: immunoSEQ multiplex PCR. The table lists more than 200,000 clones, about 88% of them singletons, with roughly 1.6% in the top ten. What was sequenced was PBMCs or T cells enriched from blood (not recorded which). The receptors originated from a woman between 45 and 65 years old who had recovered from COVID-19.

A single count supports this clone. This chain joins TRBV28 and TRBJ2-3; TRBD2 matches at 12 bases. The CDR3 sequence is 16 residues long. Germline V gene lookup returns CDR1 MDHEN and CDR2 SYDVKM. The V and J ends lost 4 bases and 5 bases, in that order; junction bases with no gene match: 7. CDR3 region: CASSSSSGRAEDTQYF. The CDR3 DNA is TGTGCCAGCAGTTCTTCTAGCGGGAGGGCGGAAGATACGCAGTATTTT.

DNA of the CDR3: TGTGCCAGCAGCTTATTCAGGGGTTTGACACCCCTCCACTTT. This translates into CASSLFRGLTPLHF. This chain uses TRBV7-2 with TRBJ1-6, with D perhaps matching TRBD1 (6 bases). Trimming took 2 bases from V and 11 from J, leaving 13 bases between them. The CDR3 extends over 14 amino acids. Looked up from germline, CDR1 is SGHTA and CDR2 is FQGNSA.

The chain is built from TRBV9 and TRBJ1-6; D is perhaps TRBD1 (5 bases). The V end lost 0 bases, the J end lost 6 bases, and 7 bases lay between the germline ends. The CDR3 is 14 residues long. Per germline, CDR1 SGDLS and CDR2 YYNGEE. CDR3 protein: CASSVGQGNSPLHF. Here the CDR3 DNA reads TGTGCCAGCAGCGTAGGGCAGGGTAATTCACCCCTCCACTTT.

This rearrangement joins TRBV5-1 to TRBJ1-1; 10 bases align to TRBD1. Losses at the gene ends were 4 bases for V and 1 base for J; bases not matched to a gene: 1. CDR1 and CDR2 (germline): SGHRS, YFSETQ. This CDR3 spans 14 amino acids. In DNA, the CDR3 is TGCGCCAGCAGCGGACAGGGGGGGAACACTGAAGCTTTCTTT. Translated: CASSGQGGNTEAFF. Combining the CDR3 with reference TRBV5-1 and TRBJ1-1 gives the whole variable domain KAGVTQTPRYLIKTRGQQVTLSCSPISGHRSVSWYQQTPGQGLQFLFEYFSETQRNKGNFPGRFSGRQFSNSRSEMNVSTLELGDSALYLCASSGQGGNTEAFFGQGTRLTVV.

V and J are TRBV9 and TRBJ2-5; 11 bases line up with TRBD2. In germline, CDR1 is SGDLS, CDR2 YYNGEE. This CDR3 has 14 residues. V was pared by 4 bases and J by 8 bases, with 7 bases of the junction left unmatched. The CDR3 reads CASSTIAGGRTQYF. In nucleotides, the CDR3 is TGTGCCAGCAGCACCATAGCGGGAGGGCGAACCCAGTACTTC.

This clone was counted a single time. This chain joins TRBV6-1 and TRBJ2-1; 8 nucleotides align to TRBD2. J gave up 9 bases and V 1 base, and 8 bases lay outside the gene matches. This CDR3 has 15 residues. The germline gives CDR1 MNHNS, CDR2 SASEGT. The CDR3 is CASSEVSSGITEQFF. CDR3 coding DNA: TGTGCCAGCAGTGAAGTGAGTAGCGGGATCACTGAGCAGTTCTTC.

The chain carries TRBV19 and TRBJ2-1; 9 bases map to TRBD2. Germline-derived CDR1 and CDR2 are LNHDA and SQIVND (reference sequence). Losses at the gene ends were 4 bases for V and 4 bases for J; bases not matched to a gene: 8. The CDR3 contains 16 residues. The CDR3, as DNA: TGTGCCAGTAGTAATGATGCGGGAGGGGATTACAATGAGCAGTTCTTC. This codes for CASSNDAGGDYNEQFF.

The CDR3 region has the DNA TGCGCCAGCAGGGACTGGGGAGGTAATGGCTACACCTTC. Translated, it gives CASRDWGGNGYTF. The V and J genes are TRBV5-1 and TRBJ1-2, with D uncertain. Trimming cost V 5 bases and J 6 bases, with 14 bases left between them. The length of the CDR3 is 13 residues. CDR1 is SGHRS and CDR2 is YFSETQ in the germline V gene.

The V and J genes are TRBV11-2 and TRBJ2-1, with D possibly being TRBD2 (6 bases). The germline V gene encodes CDR1 SGHAT and CDR2 FQNNGV. With 0 bases removed from V and 1 base from J, the gap between germline ends came to 10 bases. This CDR3 spans 16 amino acids. This CDR3 is CASSLDHRGSYNEQFF. As DNA, the CDR3 is TGTGCCAGCAGCTTAGATCATCGGGGGTCCTACAATGAGCAGTTCTTC.

The rearrangement uses TRBV2 and TRBJ1-2, with TRBD1 as a possible D gene (6 bases). The V gene lost 3 bases and the J gene lost 4 bases, with 12 bases spanning the gap. The CDR3 runs 14 residues. CDR1 and CDR2 from the germline V gene are SNHLY and FYNNEI. CDR3: CASSDGQRFYGYTF. CDR3 DNA sequence: TGTGCCAGCAGTGATGGACAGAGATTCTATGGCTACACCTTC.

The gene calls are TRBV18 and TRBJ2-7, with D maybe TRBD2 (5 bases). Per the germline V gene, CDR1 is KGHSH and CDR2 is LQKENI. The CDR3 loop spans 14 amino acids. Trimming cost V 0 bases and J 4 bases, with 10 bases left between them. CDR3 protein: CASSPPREPYEQYF. Written as DNA, the CDR3 is TGTGCCAGCTCACCACCGAGGGAACCATACGAGCAGTACTTC.

V gene TRBV5-1 combines with J gene TRBJ1-3; no definite D call. Germline V gene lookup returns CDR1 SGHRS and CDR2 YFSETQ. V was cut by 4 bases and J by 0 bases, with 23 bases left in between. The CDR3 is 19 residues long. The CDR3 loop is CASSLYGVETTSSGNTIYF. CDR3 nucleotide sequence: TGCGCCAGCAGCCTGTATGGGGTGGAGACTACTAGCTCTGGAAACACCATATATTTT.

The chain uses TRBV30 and TRBJ2-1, with D perhaps TRBD2 (5 bases). CDR3 length: 13 residues. The V gene's germline CDR1 is GTSNPN and CDR2 SVGIG (reference sequence). The V end lost 2 bases, the J end lost 10 bases, and 15 bases lay between the germline ends. The CDR3 nucleotides read TGTGCCTGGAGTCGAGGGTTCTCTACCGAGCAGTTCTTC. Residues: CAWSRGFSTEQFF.

The V and J genes are TRBV4-2 and TRBJ2-2; TRBD2 matches at 8 bases. Germline V lookup: CDR1 LGHNA, CDR2 YNFKEQ. The CDR3 length is 14 residues. The trim removed 6 bases at V and 1 base at J, leaving 1 base unmatched. CDR3 DNA sequence: TGTGCCAGCAGAACTAGCGGGAACACCGGGGAGCTGTTTTTT. Its translation is CASRTSGNTGELFF.

V is TRBV7-9 and J is TRBJ2-3; the match to TRBD2 covers 12 bases. The ends lost 1 base at V and 0 bases at J; junction bases unmatched: 2. The CDR3 runs 17 residues. The germline CDR1 and CDR2 sequences are SEHNR and FQNEAQ (reference sequence). The CDR3 DNA reads TGTGCCAGCAGCTTAGGACTAGCGGGAGACAGCACAGATACGCAGTATTTT. This sequence encodes CASSLGLAGDSTDTQYF.